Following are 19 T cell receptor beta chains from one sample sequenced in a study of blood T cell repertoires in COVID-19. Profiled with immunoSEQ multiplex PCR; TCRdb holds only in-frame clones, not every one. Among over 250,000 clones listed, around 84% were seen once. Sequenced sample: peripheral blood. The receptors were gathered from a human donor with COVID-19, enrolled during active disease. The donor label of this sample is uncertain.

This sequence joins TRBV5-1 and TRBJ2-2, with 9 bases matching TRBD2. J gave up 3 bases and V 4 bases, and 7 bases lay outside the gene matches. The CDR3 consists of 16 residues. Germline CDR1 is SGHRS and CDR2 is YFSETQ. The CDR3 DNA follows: TGCGCCAGCAGCCCGGGGCTAGCGGGGTACACCGGGGAGCTGTTTTTT. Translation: CASSPGLAGYTGELFF.

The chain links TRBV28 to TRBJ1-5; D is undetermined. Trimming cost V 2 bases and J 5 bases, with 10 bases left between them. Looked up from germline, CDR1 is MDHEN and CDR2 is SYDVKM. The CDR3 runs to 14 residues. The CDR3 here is CASSLGQAHQPQHF. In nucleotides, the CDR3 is TGTGCCAGCAGTTTAGGGCAGGCTCATCAGCCCCAGCATTTT.

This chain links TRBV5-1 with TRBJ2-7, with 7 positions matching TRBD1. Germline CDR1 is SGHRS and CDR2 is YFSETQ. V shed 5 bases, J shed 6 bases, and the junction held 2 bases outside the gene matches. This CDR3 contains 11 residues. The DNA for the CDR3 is TGCGCCAGCAGGACAGGGATCGAGCAGTACTTC. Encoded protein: CASRTGIEQYF.

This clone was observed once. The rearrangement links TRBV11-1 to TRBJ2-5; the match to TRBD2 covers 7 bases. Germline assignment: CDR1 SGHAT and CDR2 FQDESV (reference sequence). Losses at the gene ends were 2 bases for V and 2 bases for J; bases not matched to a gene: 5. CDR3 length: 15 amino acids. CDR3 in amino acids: CASSLPLAAQETQYF. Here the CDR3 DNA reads TGTGCCAGCAGCTTACCCCTAGCGGCACAAGAGACCCAGTACTTC.

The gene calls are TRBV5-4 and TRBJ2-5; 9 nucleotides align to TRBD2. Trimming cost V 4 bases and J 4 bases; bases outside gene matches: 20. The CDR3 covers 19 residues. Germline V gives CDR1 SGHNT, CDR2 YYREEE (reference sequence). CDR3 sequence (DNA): TGTGCCAGCAGCATTGGAGGCGGGAGGGCCCTCTCTTCGGGAGAGACCCAGTACTTC. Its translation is CASSIGGGRALSSGETQYF.

CDR3 nucleotide sequence: TGCGCCAGCAGTGAGACGGGAGGGCTTCTCTACGAGCAGTACTTC. This translates into CASSETGGLLYEQYF. The genes are TRBV10-2 and TRBJ2-7; TRBD2 aligns across 8 bases. Germline CDR1 is WSHSY and CDR2 is SAAADI. J gave up 3 bases and V 2 bases, and 6 bases lay outside the gene matches. The CDR3 contains 15 residues.

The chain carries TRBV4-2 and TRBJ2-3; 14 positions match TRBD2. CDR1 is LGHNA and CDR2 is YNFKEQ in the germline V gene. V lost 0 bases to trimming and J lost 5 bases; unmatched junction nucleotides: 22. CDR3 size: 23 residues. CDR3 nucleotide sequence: TGTGCCAGCAGCCAAGATGGCCCGGGGATGGGACTAGCGGGAGTAACCGGGAGAGATACGCAGTATTTT. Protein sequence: CASSQDGPGMGLAGVTGRDTQYF.

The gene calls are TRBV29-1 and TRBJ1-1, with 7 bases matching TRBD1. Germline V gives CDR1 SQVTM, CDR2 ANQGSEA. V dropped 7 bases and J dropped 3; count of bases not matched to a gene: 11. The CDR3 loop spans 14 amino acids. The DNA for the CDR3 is TGCAGCGCGGGGGCGGGACAGCATTACACTGAAGCTTTCTTT. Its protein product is CSAGAGQHYTEAFF.

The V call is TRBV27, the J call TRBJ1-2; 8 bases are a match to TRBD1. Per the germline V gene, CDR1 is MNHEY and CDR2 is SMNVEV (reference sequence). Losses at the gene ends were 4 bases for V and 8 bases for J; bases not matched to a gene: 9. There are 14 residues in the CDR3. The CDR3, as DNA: TGTGCCAGCAGTTCCGGACAGGGAAGATACGGCTACACCTTC. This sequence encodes CASSSGQGRYGYTF.

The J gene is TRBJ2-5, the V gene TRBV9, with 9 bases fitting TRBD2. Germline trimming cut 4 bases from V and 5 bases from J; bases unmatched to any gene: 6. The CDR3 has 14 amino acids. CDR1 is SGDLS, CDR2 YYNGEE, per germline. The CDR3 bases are TGTGCCAGCAGCCCCGGACTAGCGTCGGAGACCCAGTACTTC. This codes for CASSPGLASETQYF.

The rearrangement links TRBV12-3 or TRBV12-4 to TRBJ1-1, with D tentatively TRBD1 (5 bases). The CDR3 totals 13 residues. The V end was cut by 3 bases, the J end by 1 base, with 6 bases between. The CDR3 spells CASSFGQNTEAFF. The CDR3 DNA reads TGTGCCAGCAGTTTTGGACAGAACACTGAAGCTTTCTTT.

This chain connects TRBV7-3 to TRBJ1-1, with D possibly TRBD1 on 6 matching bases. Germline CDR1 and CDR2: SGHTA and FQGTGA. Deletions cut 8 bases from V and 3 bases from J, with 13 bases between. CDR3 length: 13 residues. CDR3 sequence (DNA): TGTGCCAGCCAACAGGGTCCGGACACTGAAGCTTTCTTT. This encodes CASQQGPDTEAFF.

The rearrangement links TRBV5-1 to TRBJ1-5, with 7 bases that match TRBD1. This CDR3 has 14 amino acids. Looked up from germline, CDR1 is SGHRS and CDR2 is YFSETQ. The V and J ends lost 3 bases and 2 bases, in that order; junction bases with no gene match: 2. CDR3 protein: CASSWDSGNQPQHF. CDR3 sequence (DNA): TGCGCCAGCAGCTGGGACAGTGGCAATCAGCCCCAGCATTTT.

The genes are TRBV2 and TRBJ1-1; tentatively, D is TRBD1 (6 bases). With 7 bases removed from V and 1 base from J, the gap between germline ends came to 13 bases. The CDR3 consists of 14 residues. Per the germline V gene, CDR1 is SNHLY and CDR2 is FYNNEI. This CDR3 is CASKVGGRNTEAFF. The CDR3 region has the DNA TGTGCCAGCAAAGTAGGGGGACGGAACACTGAAGCTTTCTTT. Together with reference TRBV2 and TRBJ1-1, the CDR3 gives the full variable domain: EPEVTQTPSHQVTQMGQEVILRCVPISNHLYFYWYRQILGQKVEFLVSFYNNEISEKSEIFDDQFSVERPDGSNFTLKIRSTKLEDSAMYFCASKVGGRNTEAFFGQGTRLTVV.

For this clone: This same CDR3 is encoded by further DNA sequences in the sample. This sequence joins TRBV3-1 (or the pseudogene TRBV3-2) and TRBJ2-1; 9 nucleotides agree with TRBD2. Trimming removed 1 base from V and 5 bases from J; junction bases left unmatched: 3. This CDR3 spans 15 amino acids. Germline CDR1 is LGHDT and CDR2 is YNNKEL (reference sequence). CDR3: CASSQGLAGNNEQFF. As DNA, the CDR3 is TGTGCCAGCAGCCAAGGGCTAGCGGGGAACAATGAGCAGTTCTTC.

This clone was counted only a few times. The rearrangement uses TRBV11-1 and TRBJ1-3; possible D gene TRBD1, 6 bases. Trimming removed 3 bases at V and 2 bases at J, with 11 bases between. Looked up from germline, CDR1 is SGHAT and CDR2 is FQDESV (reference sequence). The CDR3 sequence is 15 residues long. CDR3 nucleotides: TGTGCCAGCAGCTTTGGGGGCGAGACTGGAAACACCATATATTTT. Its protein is CASSFGGETGNTIYF.

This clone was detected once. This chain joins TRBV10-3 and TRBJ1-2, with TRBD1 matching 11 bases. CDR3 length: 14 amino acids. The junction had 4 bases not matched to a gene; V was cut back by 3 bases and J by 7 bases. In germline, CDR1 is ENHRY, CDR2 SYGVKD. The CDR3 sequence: CAISDLGQGVGYTF. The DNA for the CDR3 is TGTGCCATCAGTGACTTGGGACAGGGGGTTGGCTACACCTTC.

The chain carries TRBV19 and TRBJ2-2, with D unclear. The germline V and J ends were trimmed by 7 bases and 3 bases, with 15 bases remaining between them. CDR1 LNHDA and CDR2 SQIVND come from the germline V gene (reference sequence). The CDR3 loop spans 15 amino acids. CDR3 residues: CASKVASAYTGELFF. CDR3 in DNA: TGTGCCAGTAAGGTAGCTTCCGCCTACACCGGGGAGCTGTTTTTT.

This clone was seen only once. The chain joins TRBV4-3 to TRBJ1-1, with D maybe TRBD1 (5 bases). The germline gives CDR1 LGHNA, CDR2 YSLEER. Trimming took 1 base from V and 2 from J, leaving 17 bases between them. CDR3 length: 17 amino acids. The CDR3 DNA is TGCGCCAGCAGCCAAGCGTATGGGAGGAGGGGAAACACTGAAGCTTTCTTT. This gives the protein CASSQAYGRRGNTEAFF.